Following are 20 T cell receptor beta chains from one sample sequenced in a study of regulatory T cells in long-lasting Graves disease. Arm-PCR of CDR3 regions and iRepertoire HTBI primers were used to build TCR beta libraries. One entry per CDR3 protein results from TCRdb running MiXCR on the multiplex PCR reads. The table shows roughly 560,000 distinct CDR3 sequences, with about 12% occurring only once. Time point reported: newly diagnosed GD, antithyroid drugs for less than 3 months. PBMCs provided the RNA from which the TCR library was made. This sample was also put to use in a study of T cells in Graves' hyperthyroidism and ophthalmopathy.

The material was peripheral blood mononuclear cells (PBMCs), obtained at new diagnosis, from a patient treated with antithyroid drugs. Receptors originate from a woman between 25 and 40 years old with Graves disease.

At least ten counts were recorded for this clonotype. The CDR3 bases are TGTGCCAGCAGCTTATTCGGGGACTATGGCTACACCTTC. This encodes CASSLFGDYGYTF. The rearrangement joins TRBV13 to TRBJ1-2, with D unresolved. CDR3 length: 13 amino acids. Per the germline V gene, CDR1 is PRHDT and CDR2 is FYEKMQ (reference sequence). The V gene lost 2 bases and the J gene lost 3 bases, with 7 bases spanning the gap.

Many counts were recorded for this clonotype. This chain's CDR3 is CASSSYTGGQETQYF. In DNA, the CDR3 is TGTGCCAGCAGTTCTTATACAGGGGGACAAGAGACCCAGTACTTC. This chain uses TRBV28 with TRBJ2-5, with 8 bases matching TRBD1. The CDR3 extends over 15 amino acids. V gave up 4 bases and J gave up 2 bases; unmatched junction bases: 6. CDR1 MDHEN and CDR2 SYDVKM come from the germline V gene.

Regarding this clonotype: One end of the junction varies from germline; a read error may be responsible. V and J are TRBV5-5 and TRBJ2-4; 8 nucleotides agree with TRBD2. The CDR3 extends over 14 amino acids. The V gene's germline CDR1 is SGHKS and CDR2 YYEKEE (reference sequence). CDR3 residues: CASSLAGAKNIQCF. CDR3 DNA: TGTGCCAGCAGCTTAGCGGGAGCCAAAAACATTCAGTGCTTC.

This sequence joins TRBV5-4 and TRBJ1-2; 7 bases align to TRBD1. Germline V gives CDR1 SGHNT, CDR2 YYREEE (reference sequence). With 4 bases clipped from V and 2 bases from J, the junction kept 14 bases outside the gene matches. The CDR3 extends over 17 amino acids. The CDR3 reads CASSPPVLRQGNYGYTF. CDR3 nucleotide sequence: TGTGCCAGCAGCCCACCCGTCTTGCGACAGGGCAACTATGGCTACACCTTC.

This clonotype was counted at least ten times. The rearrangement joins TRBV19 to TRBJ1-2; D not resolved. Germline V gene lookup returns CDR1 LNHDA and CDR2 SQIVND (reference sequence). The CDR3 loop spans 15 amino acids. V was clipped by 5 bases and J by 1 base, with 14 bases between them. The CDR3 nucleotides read TGTGCCAGTAGTCAACAGAGACATTTTAACTATGGCTACACCTTC. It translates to CASSQQRHFNYGYTF.

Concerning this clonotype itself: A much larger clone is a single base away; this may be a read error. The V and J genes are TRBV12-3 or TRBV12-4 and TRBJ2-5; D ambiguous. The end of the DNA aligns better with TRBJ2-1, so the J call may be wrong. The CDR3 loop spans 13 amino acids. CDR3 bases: TGTGCCGGCAGTTCAGGTGGGCCCCATGAGCAGTTCTTC. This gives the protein CAGSSGGPHEQFF.

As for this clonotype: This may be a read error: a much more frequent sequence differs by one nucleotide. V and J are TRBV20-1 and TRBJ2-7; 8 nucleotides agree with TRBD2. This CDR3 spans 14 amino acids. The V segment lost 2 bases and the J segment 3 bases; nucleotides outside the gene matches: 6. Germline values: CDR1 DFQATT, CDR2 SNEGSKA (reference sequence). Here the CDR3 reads CSARTVLADYEQYF. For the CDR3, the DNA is TGCAGTGCTAGAACGGTACTAGCGGACTACGAGCAGTACTTC.

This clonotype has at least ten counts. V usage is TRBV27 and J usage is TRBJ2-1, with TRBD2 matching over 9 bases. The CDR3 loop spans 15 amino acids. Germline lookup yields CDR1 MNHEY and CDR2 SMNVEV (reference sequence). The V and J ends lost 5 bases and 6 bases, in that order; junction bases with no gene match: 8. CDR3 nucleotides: TGTGCCAGCAGTCTGAGGCGGGAGGGGCCCAATGAGCAGTTCTTC. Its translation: CASSLRREGPNEQFF.

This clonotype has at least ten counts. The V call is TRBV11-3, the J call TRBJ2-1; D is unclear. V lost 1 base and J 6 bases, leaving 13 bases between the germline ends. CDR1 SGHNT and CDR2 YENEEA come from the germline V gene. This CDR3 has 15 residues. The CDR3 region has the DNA TGTGCCAGCAGCTTAGTAGGTGGAGATGGCAATGAGCAGTTCTTC. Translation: CASSLVGGDGNEQFF.

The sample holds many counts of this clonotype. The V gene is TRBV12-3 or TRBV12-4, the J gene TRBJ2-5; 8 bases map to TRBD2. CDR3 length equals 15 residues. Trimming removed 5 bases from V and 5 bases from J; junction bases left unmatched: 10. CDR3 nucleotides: TGTGCCAGCAGTACAACTAGCGGTTGGGGGGAGACCCAGTACTTC. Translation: CASSTTSGWGETQYF.

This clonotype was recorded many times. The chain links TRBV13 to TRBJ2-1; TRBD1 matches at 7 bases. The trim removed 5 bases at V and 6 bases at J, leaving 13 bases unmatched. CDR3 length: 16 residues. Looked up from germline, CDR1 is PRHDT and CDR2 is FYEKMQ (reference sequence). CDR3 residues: CASSPGTASLTNEQFF. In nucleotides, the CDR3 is TGTGCCAGCAGCCCCGGGACAGCCAGTCTTACCAATGAGCAGTTCTTC.

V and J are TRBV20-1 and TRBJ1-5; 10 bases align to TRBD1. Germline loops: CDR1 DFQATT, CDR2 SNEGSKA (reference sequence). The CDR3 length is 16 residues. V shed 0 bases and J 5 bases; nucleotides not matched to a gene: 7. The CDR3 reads CSARDRRTGGDQPQHF. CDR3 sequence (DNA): TGCAGTGCTAGAGATAGGCGGACAGGGGGGGATCAGCCCCAGCATTTT.

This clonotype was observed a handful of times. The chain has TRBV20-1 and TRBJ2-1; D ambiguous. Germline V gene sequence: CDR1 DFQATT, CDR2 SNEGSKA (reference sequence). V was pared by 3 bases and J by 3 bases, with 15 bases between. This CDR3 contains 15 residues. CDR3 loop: CSARSLHLYYNEQFF. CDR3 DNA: TGCAGTGCTAGGAGTCTACATCTTTACTACAATGAGCAGTTCTTC.

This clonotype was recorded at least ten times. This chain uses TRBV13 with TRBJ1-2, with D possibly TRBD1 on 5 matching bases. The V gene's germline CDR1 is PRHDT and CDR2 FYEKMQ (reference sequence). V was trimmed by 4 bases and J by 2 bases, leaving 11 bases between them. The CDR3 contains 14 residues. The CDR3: CASSCSTENYGYTF. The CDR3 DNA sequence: TGTGCCAGCAGCTGCTCGACAGAAAACTATGGCTACACCTTC.

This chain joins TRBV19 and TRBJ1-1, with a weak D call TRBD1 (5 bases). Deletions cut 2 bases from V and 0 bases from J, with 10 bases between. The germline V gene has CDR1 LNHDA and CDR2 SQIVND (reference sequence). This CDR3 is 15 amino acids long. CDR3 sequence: CASSISDTLNTEAFF. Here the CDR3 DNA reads TGTGCCAGTAGTATATCGGACACTTTGAACACTGAAGCTTTCTTT.

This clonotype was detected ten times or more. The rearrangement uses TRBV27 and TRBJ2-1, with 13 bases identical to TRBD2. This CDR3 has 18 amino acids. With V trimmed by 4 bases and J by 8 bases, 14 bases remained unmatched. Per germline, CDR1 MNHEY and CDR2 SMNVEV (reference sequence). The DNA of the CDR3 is TGTGCCAGCAGTTCCCGGCGGGGACTAGCGGGATATTCATATGAGCAGTTCTTC. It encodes CASSSRRGLAGYSYEQFF.

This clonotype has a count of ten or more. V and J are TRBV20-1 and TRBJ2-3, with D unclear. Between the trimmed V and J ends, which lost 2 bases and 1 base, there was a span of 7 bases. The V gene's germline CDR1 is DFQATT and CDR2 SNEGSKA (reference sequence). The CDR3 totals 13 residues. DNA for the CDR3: TGCAGTGCTAGACTGATAGGCACAGATACGCAGTATTTT. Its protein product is CSARLIGTDTQYF.

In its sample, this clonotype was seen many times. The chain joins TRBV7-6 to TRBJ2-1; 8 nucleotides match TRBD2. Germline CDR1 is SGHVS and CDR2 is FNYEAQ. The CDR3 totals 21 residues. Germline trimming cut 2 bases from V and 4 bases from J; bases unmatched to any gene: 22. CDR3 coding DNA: TGTGCCAGCAGCTTATGGGAGGTGGGGGGTCGGCCGGGACTAGGTTACAATGAGCAGTTCTTC. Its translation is CASSLWEVGGRPGLGYNEQFF.

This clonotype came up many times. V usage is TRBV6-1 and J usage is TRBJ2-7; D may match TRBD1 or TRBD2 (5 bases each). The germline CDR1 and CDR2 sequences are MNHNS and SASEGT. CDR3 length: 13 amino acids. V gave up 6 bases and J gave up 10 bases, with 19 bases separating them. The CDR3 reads CASSIAQWGSQYF. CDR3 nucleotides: TGTGCCAGCAGCATAGCTCAATGGGGGAGTCAGTACTTC.

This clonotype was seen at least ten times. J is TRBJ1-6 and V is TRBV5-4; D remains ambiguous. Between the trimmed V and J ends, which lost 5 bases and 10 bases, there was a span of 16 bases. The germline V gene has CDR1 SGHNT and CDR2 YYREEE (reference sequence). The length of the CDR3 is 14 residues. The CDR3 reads CASSYAGGGSPLHF. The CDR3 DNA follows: TGTGCCAGCAGTTATGCGGGAGGTGGGTCACCCCTCCACTTT. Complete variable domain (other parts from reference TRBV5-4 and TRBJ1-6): ETGVTQSPTHLIKTRGQQVTLRCSSQSGHNTVSWYQQALGQGPQFIFQYYREEENGRGNFPPRFSGLQFPNYSSELNVNALELDDSALYLCASSYAGGGSPLHFGNGTRLTVT.